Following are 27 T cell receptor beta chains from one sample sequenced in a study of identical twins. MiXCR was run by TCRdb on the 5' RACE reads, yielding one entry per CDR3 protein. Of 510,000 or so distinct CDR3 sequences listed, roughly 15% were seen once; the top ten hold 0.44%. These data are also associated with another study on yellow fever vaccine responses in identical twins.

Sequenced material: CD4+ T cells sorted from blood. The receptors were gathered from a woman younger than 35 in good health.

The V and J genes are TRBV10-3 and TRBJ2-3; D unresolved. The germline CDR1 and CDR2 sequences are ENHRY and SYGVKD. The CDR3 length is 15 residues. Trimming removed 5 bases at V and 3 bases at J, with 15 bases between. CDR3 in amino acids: CAISKTEPLTDTQYF. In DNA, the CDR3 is TGTGCCATCAGTAAGACCGAGCCTTTAACAGATACGCAGTATTTT.

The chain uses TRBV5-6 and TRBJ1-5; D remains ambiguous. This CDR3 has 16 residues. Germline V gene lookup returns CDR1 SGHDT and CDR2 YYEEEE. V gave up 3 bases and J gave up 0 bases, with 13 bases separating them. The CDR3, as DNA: TGTGCCAGCAGCTGGGGAGGGCAGTATAGCAATCAGCCCCAGCATTTT. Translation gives CASSWGGQYSNQPQHF. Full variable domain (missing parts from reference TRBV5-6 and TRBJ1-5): DAGVTQSPTHLIKTRGQQVTLRCSPKSGHDTVSWYQQALGQGPQFIFQYYEEEERQRGNFPDRFSGHQFPNYSSELNVNALLLGDSALYLCASSWGGQYSNQPQHFGDGTRLSIL.

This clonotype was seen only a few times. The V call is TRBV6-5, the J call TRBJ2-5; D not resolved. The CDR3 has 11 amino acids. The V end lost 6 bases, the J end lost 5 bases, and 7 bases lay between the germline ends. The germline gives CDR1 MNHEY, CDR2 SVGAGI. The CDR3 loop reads CASRMGETQYF. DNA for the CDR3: TGTGCCAGCAGAATGGGGGAGACCCAGTACTTC.

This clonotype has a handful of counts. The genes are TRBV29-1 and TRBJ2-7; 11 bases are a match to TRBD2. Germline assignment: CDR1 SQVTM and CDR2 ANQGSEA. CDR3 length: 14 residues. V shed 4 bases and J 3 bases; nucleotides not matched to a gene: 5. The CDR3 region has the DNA TGCAGCGTTGTGACTAGCGGGATGATCTACGAGCAGTACTTC. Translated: CSVVTSGMIYEQYF.

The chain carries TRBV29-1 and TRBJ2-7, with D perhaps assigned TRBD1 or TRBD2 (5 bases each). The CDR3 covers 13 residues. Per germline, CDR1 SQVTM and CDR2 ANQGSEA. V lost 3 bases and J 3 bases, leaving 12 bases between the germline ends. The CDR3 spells CSVEGTGFYEQYV. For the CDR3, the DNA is TGCAGCGTTGAGGGGACGGGATTCTACGAGCAGTACGTC.

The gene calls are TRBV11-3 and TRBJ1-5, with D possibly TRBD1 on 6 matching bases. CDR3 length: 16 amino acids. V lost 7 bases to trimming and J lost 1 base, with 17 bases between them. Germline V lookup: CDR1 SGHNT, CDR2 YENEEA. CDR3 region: CASTGRQGSSNQPQHF. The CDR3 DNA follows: TGTGCCAGCACCGGGAGGCAGGGGTCGAGCAATCAGCCCCAGCATTTT.

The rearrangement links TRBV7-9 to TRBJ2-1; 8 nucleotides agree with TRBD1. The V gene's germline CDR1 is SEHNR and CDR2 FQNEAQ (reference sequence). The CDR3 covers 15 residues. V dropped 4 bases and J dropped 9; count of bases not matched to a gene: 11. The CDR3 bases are TGTGCCAGCAGCTCGACGCCGGGACAGGCGGGTGAGCAGTTCTTC. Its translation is CASSSTPGQAGEQFF.

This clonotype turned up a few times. This chain's CDR3 is CASSLGRPYREYF. The CDR3 DNA reads TGTGCCAGCAGTTTGGGACGTCCCTATCGAGAGTACTTC. The chain carries TRBV27 and TRBJ2-7; D is possibly TRBD1 or TRBD2 (5 bases each). V was trimmed by 3 bases and J by 11 bases, leaving 17 bases between them. This CDR3 has 13 residues. Germline V CDR1 and CDR2: MNHEY, SMNVEV (reference sequence).

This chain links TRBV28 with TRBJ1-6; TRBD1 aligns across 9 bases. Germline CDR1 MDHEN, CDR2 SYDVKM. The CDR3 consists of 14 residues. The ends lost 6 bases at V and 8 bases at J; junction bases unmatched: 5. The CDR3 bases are TGTGCCAGCAGACTCCGGGACAGGGATTCACCCCTCCACTTT. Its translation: CASRLRDRDSPLHF.

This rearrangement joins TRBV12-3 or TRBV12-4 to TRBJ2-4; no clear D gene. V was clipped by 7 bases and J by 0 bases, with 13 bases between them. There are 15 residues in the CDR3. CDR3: CASTLDLLAKNIQYF. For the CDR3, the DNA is TGTGCCAGCACCTTGGACCTTTTAGCCAAAAACATTCAGTACTTC.

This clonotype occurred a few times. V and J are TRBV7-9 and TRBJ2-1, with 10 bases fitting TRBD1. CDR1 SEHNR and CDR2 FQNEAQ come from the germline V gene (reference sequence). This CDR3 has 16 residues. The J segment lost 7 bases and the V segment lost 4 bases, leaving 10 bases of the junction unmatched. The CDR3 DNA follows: TGTGCCAGCAGCTCTCCCGGACAGGGGGTGTGGAATGAGCAGTTCTTC. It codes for CASSSPGQGVWNEQFF.

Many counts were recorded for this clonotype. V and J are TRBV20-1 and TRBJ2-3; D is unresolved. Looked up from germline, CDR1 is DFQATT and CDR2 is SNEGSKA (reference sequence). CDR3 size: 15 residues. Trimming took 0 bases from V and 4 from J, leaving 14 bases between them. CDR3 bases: TGCAGTGCTAGAGATGGCCCCATTAGGGCAGATACGCAGTATTTT. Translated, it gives CSARDGPIRADTQYF.

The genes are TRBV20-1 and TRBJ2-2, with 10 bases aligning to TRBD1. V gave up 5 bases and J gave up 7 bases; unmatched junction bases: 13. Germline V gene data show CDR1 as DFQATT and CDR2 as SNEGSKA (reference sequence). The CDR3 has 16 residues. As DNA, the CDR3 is TGCAGTGCTCGCCCCCCCGACAGGGGGCAAAGCGGGGAGCTGTTTTTT. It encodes CSARPPDRGQSGELFF.

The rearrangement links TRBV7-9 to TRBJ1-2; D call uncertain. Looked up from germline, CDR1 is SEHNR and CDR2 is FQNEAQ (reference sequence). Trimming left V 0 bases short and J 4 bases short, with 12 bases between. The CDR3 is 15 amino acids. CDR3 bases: TGTGCCAGCAGCTTAGCCCAGACTGAATCCTATGGCTACACCTTC. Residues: CASSLAQTESYGYTF.

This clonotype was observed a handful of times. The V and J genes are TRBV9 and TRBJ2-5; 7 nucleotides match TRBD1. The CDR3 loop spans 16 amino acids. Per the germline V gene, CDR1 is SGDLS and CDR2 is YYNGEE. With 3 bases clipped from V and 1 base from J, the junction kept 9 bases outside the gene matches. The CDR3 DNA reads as TGTGCCAGCAGCGCGACAGGGTCTCACGTCCAAGAGACCCAGTACTTC. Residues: CASSATGSHVQETQYF.

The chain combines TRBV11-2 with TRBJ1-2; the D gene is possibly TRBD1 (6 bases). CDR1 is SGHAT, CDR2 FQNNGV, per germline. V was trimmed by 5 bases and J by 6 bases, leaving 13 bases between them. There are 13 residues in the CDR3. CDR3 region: CASSQRTANGYTF. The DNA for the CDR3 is TGTGCCAGCAGCCAACGGACAGCGAATGGCTACACCTTC. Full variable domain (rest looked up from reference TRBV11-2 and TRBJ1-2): EAGVAQSPRYKIIEKRQSVAFWCNPISGHATLYWYQQILGQGPKLLIQFQNNGVVDDSQLPKDRFSAERLKGVDSTLKIQPAKLEDSAVYLCASSQRTANGYTFGSGTRLTVV.

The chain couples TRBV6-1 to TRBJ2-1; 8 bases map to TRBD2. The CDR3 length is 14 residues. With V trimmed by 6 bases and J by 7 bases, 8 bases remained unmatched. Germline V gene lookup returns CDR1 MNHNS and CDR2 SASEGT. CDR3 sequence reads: CASRAGTRRNEQFF. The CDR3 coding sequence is TGTGCCAGCAGGGCCGGGACTAGGAGGAATGAGCAGTTCTTC.

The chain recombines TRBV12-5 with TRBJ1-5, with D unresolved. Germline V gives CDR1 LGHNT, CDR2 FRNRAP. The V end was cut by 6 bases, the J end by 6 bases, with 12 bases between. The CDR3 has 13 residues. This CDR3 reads CASGSPRIQPQHF. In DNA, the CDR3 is TGTGCTAGTGGCTCCCCACGGATTCAGCCCCAGCATTTT. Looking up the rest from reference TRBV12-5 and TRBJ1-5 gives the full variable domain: DARVTQTPRHKVTEMGQEVTMRCQPILGHNTVFWYRQTMMQGLELLAYFRNRAPLDDSGMPKDRFSAEMPDATLATLKIQPSEPRDSAVYFCASGSPRIQPQHFGDGTRLSIL.

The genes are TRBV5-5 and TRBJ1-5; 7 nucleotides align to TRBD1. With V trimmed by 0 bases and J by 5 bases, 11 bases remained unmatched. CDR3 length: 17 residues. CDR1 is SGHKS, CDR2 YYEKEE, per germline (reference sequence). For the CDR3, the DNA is TGTGCCAGCAGCTTGGGTCGAGGACAGGTAAACGATCAGCCCCAGCATTTT. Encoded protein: CASSLGRGQVNDQPQHF.

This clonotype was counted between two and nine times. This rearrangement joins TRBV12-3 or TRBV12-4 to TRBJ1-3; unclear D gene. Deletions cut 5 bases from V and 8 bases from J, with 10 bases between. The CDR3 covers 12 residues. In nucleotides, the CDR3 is TGTGCCAGCAGTGGGTTGGGAGACACCATATATTTT. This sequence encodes CASSGLGDTIYF.

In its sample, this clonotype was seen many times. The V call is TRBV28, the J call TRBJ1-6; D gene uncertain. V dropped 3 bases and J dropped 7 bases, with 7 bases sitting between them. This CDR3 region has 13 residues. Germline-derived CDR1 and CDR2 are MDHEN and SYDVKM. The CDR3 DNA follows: TGTGCCAGCAGTTTTCGAAACAATTCACCCCTCCACTTT. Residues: CASSFRNNSPLHF.

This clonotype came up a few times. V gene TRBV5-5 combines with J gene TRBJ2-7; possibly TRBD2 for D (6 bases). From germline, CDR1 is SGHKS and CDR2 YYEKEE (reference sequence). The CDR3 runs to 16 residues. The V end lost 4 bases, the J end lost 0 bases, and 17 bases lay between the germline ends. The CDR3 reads CASSPAEGSISYEQYF. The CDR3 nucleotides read TGTGCCAGCAGCCCGGCGGAGGGATCGATCTCCTACGAGCAGTACTTC.

The chain's CDR3 is CASSLERVPYEQYV. Written as DNA, the CDR3 is TGTGCCAGCAGCCTAGAGAGGGTTCCCTACGAGCAGTACGTC. The rearrangement joins TRBV5-6 to TRBJ2-7; D might be TRBD2 (5 bases). Per the germline V gene, CDR1 is SGHDT and CDR2 is YYEEEE. Trimming stripped 4 bases from V and 2 bases from J, with 13 bases between. CDR3 length: 14 amino acids.

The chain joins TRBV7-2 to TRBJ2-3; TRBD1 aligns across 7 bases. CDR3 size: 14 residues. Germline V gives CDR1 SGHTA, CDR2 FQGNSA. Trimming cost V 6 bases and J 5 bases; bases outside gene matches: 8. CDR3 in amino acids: CASSRQGVVDTQYF. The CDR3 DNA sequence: TGTGCCAGCAGTCGACAGGGAGTAGTAGATACGCAGTATTTT.

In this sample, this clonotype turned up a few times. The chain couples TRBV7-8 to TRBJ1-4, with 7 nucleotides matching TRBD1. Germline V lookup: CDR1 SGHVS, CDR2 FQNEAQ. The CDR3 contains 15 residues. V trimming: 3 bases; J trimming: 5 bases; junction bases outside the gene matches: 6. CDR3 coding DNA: TGTGCCAGCAGCTTCTACAGGGGCTCGAATGAAAAACTGTTTTTT. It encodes CASSFYRGSNEKLFF.

The CDR3 DNA sequence: TGTGCCAGCATTCCACAGGAGGCGGGAAACACCATATATTTT. Translated, it gives CASIPQEAGNTIYF. The V gene is TRBV28, the J gene TRBJ1-3; weak D call: TRBD1 (5 bases). The CDR3 covers 14 residues. V was trimmed by 7 bases and J by 4 bases, leaving 14 bases between them. Germline CDR1 reads MDHEN; CDR2 reads SYDVKM.

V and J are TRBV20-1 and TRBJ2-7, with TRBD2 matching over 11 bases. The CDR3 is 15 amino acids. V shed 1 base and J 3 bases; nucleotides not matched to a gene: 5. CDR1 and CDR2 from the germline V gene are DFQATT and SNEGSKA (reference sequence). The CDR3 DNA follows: TGCAGTGCTAGAGTCAGGACTAGCGGGCGCTACGAGCAGTACTTC. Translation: CSARVRTSGRYEQYF.